The 22 T cell receptor beta chains in this list originate from one sample, sequenced in a study of blood T cells in healthy people across ages. The authors ran a second PCR of about 7 to 11 cycles using a sample-barcoded 5' primer and a J-beta primer mix. Each CDR3 protein gets one entry after TCRdb re-called the 5' RACE reads with MiXCR. The sample has approximately 2,000,000 distinct CDR3 sequences, 39% seen once; the top ten hold more than 20%. The source material was blood. These receptors were taken from a human donor in good health.

The chain combines TRBV5-8 with TRBJ2-5, with D unresolved. This CDR3 region has 13 residues. Germline-derived CDR1 and CDR2 are SGHTS and YDEGEE. V was trimmed by 4 bases and J by 5 bases, leaving 12 bases between them. The CDR3 region is CASSPYIGETQYF. The CDR3 nucleotides are TGTGCCAGCAGCCCCTATATTGGGGAGACCCAGTACTTC.

This clonotype appeared a few times. The rearrangement links TRBV20-1 to TRBJ1-4, with D hard to call. The germline CDR1 and CDR2 sequences are DFQATT and SNEGSKA (reference sequence). This CDR3 spans 16 amino acids. Trimming cost V 0 bases and J 0 bases, with 11 bases left between them. CDR3 sequence: CSARDLFGATNEKLFF. CDR3 bases: TGCAGTGCTAGAGATCTTTTCGGGGCAACTAATGAAAAACTGTTTTTT.

The chain links TRBV20-1 to TRBJ1-1; no definite D call. The CDR3 spans 13 residues. The germline V and J ends were trimmed by 8 bases and 2 bases, with 15 bases remaining between them. Germline V gene data show CDR1 as DFQATT and CDR2 as SNEGSKA (reference sequence). The CDR3 DNA sequence: TGCAGTCCGAGACACCGGCTTAACACTGAAGCTTTCTTT. Amino acids: CSPRHRLNTEAFF.

Worth noting for this clonotype: No conserved phenylalanine or tryptophan ends this CDR3, so it is likely a read error. The rearrangement joins TRBV2 to TRBJ1-2; D might be TRBD1 (5 bases). Trimming removed 8 bases from V and 1 base from J, with 17 bases in between. The CDR3 extends over 15 amino acids. Germline CDR1 reads SNHLY; CDR2 reads FYNNEI. CDR3 bases: TGTGCCAGCGGGGGAAGGGCAGTACATAACTATGGCTACACCATC. Protein: CASGGRAVHNYGYTI.

This clonotype was counted between two and nine times. The chain uses TRBV29-1 and TRBJ2-7; possibly TRBD2 for D (5 bases). Germline CDR1 and CDR2: SQVTM and ANQGSEA. The CDR3 runs 13 residues. Trimming took 5 bases from V and 3 from J, leaving 14 bases between them. CDR3 protein: CSVRVRGSYEQYF. CDR3 DNA sequence: TGCAGCGTTCGGGTCCGGGGAAGCTACGAGCAGTACTTC.

This clonotype was counted only a few times. The gene calls are TRBV20-1 and TRBJ2-1; 8 positions match TRBD1. Germline V gene lookup returns CDR1 DFQATT and CDR2 SNEGSKA (reference sequence). V lost 7 bases to trimming and J lost 4 bases; unmatched junction nucleotides: 12. This CDR3 has 15 amino acids. As DNA, the CDR3 is TGCAGTGGAGTCGGATGGACAGGGAGGTACAATGAGCAGTTCTTC. Its translation is CSGVGWTGRYNEQFF.

The chain links TRBV6-2 or TRBV6-3 to TRBJ2-1; D is ambiguous. CDR1 and CDR2 from the germline V gene are MNHEY and SVGEGT. The CDR3 has 17 amino acids. V was trimmed by 2 bases and J by 10 bases, leaving 24 bases between them. CDR3 sequence reads: CASSYLRRARAVGEQFF. For the CDR3, the DNA is TGTGCCAGCAGTTACCTCAGAAGGGCTCGGGCGGTGGGCGAGCAGTTCTTC.

The sample holds many counts of this clonotype. The gene calls are TRBV10-3 and TRBJ2-1; TRBD2 aligns across 12 bases. The CDR3 runs to 16 residues. The V gene end was trimmed by 4 bases and the J gene end by 6 bases; junction bases not matched to a gene: 7. Germline V gene sequence: CDR1 ENHRY, CDR2 SYGVKD. CDR3 in DNA: TGTGCCATCAGTGCTGAACTAGCGGGGGGTCGCAATGAGCAGTTCTTC. Translation: CAISAELAGGRNEQFF.

This chain uses TRBV6-5 with TRBJ2-7, with 11 bases fitting TRBD2. Germline values: CDR1 MNHEY, CDR2 SVGAGI. The CDR3 contains 15 residues. J gave up 5 bases and V 4 bases, and 7 bases lay outside the gene matches. The CDR3 here is CASSFSGGAFNEQYF. As DNA, the CDR3 is TGTGCCAGCAGTTTTAGCGGGGGGGCTTTCAACGAGCAGTACTTC.

The V call is TRBV29-1, the J call TRBJ2-3; D ambiguous. CDR1 and CDR2 from the germline V gene are SQVTM and ANQGSEA. The CDR3 runs 14 residues. V was cut by 1 base and J by 11 bases, with 19 bases left in between. CDR3 protein: CSVEANPAIDVQYF. The CDR3 nucleotides read TGCAGCGTTGAAGCTAATCCGGCAATAGATGTGCAGTATTTT.

This clonotype came up a few times. V is TRBV5-1 and J is TRBJ2-5; possibly TRBD1 for D (6 bases). The CDR3 extends over 14 amino acids. Germline V CDR1 and CDR2: SGHRS, YFSETQ. Trimming shortened V by 5 bases and J by 3 bases, and 14 bases separated the two germline ends. The CDR3 coding sequence is TGCGCCAGCAGGACAGGCATGTCGGAAGAGACCCAGTACTTC. This gives the protein CASRTGMSEETQYF.

The rearrangement links TRBV29-1 to TRBJ2-3; a weak D match, TRBD2 (6 bases). Per germline, CDR1 SQVTM and CDR2 ANQGSEA. The V gene lost 2 bases and the J gene lost 5 bases, with 14 bases spanning the gap. The CDR3 has 14 amino acids. CDR3 sequence reads: CSVERCGAGDTQYF. For the CDR3, the DNA is TGCAGCGTTGAACGTTGCGGGGCGGGAGATACGCAGTATTTT.

The chain employs TRBV11-1 and TRBJ2-5; 10 positions agree with TRBD2. Trimming at V came to 6 bases and at J to 2 bases, leaving 9 bases not matched to a gene. CDR1 is SGHAT and CDR2 is FQDESV in the germline V gene (reference sequence). The CDR3 extends over 16 amino acids. As DNA, the CDR3 is TGTGCCAGCAGTTTTCCTAGCGGGGGTTATCAAGAGACCCAGTACTTC. Translated, it gives CASSFPSGGYQETQYF.

This clonotype was found once. The chain couples TRBV12-3 or TRBV12-4 to TRBJ2-3, with TRBD1 matching over 7 bases. CDR3 size: 15 residues. Trimming removed 1 base from V and 2 bases from J; junction bases left unmatched: 3. CDR3 in DNA: TGTGCCAGCAGTTTAGAGGGGACAGTCACAGATACGCAGTATTTT. Its protein product is CASSLEGTVTDTQYF.

The chain couples TRBV4-3 to TRBJ2-5; D not certain. Germline V lookup: CDR1 LGHNA, CDR2 YSLEER. This CDR3 contains 14 residues. V gave up 0 bases and J gave up 5 bases, with 10 bases separating them. The CDR3 sequence is CASSQDRMSETQYF. The CDR3 DNA is TGCGCCAGCAGCCAAGACAGGATGTCTGAGACCCAGTACTTC.

The J gene is TRBJ1-2, the V gene TRBV9; D gene unclear. There are 13 residues in the CDR3. CDR1 and CDR2 (germline): SGDLS, YYNGEE. Trimming took 0 bases from V and 4 from J, leaving 7 bases between them. CDR3 sequence: CASSVGTVYGYTF. The CDR3 DNA reads as TGTGCCAGCAGCGTAGGAACAGTCTATGGCTACACCTTC.

This clonotype appeared a few times. The chain has TRBV4-2 and TRBJ2-7; 8 bases are shared with TRBD1. From germline, CDR1 is LGHNA and CDR2 YNFKEQ. V was clipped by 2 bases and J by 5 bases; unmatched bases: 5. The CDR3 consists of 14 residues. The CDR3 DNA reads TGTGCCAGCAGCCAATACAACAGGGGGAACGAGCAGTACTTC. It is translated as CASSQYNRGNEQYF.

This clonotype was detected only a few times. The chain has TRBV4-3 and TRBJ2-7; tentatively, D is TRBD2 (5 bases). The CDR3 is made up of 18 amino acids. The germline gives CDR1 LGHNA, CDR2 YSLEER. Trimming took 0 bases from V and 6 from J, leaving 24 bases between them. CDR3 sequence reads: CASSQDVVRRIDWGEQYF. In DNA, the CDR3 is TGCGCCAGCAGCCAAGACGTAGTACGGAGGATTGACTGGGGCGAGCAGTACTTC.

This clonotype was counted only a few times. The gene calls are TRBV7-2 and TRBJ2-1; D is unclear. V lost 1 base to trimming and J lost 12 bases, with 10 bases between them. The CDR3 sequence is 12 residues long. Germline V gene sequence: CDR1 SGHTA, CDR2 FQGNSA. CDR3 loop: CASSLVVSMQFF. CDR3 bases: TGTGCCAGCAGCTTAGTGGTGAGCATGCAGTTCTTC.

The J gene is TRBJ2-3, the V gene TRBV29-1, with TRBD1 matching 7 bases. V lost 7 bases and J lost 0; bases outside the gene matches: 7. The germline CDR1 and CDR2 sequences are SQVTM and ANQGSEA. The CDR3 has 14 residues. CDR3 residues: CSARQGPSTDTQYF. The CDR3, as DNA: TGCAGCGCCCGACAGGGTCCTAGCACAGATACGCAGTATTTT.

The chain recombines TRBV20-1 with TRBJ2-3; D is perhaps TRBD2 (6 bases). This CDR3 comprises 12 residues. From germline, CDR1 is DFQATT and CDR2 SNEGSKA (reference sequence). In DNA, the CDR3 is TGCTCCTTGGACTACTCCGCAGATACGCAGTATTTT. This gives the protein CSLDYSADTQYF.

This clonotype was counted only a few times. The J gene is TRBJ2-1, the V gene TRBV5-1, with no clear D. The CDR3 has 14 residues. With 0 bases removed from V and 6 bases from J, the gap between germline ends came to 10 bases. Per the germline V gene, CDR1 is SGHRS and CDR2 is YFSETQ. The chain's CDR3 is CASSLGATGNEQFF. In DNA, the CDR3 is TGCGCCAGCAGCTTGGGGGCGACGGGCAATGAGCAGTTCTTC.